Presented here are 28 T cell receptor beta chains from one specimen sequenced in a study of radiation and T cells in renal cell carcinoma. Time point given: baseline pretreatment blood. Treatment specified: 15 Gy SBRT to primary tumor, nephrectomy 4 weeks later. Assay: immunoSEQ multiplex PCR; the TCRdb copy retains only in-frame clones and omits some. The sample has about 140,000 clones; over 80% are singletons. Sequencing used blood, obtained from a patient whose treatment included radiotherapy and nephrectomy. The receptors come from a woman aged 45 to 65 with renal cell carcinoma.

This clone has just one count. The CDR3 reads CASSPGGYYGYTF. CDR3 in DNA: TGTGCCAGCTCACCGGGCGGATATTATGGCTACACCTTC. V and J are TRBV18 and TRBJ1-2; D is unresolved. V lost 3 bases, J lost 5 bases, and 10 bases lay in between. The CDR3 loop spans 13 amino acids. CDR1 and CDR2 (germline): KGHSH, LQKENI. Looking up the rest from reference TRBV18 and TRBJ1-2 gives the full variable domain: NAGVMQNPRHLVRRRGQEARLRCSPMKGHSHVYWYRQLPEEGLKFMVYLQKENIIDESGMPKERFSAEFPKEGPSILRIQQVVRGDSAAYFCASSPGGYYGYTFGSGTRLTVV.

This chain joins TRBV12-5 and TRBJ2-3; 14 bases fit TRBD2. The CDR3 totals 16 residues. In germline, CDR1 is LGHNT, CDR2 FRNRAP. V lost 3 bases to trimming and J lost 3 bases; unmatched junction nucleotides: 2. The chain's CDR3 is CASGFGTSGSTDTQYF. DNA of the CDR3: TGTGCTAGTGGTTTCGGGACTAGCGGGAGTACAGATACGCAGTATTTT. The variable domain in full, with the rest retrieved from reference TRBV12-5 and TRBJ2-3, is DARVTQTPRHKVTEMGQEVTMRCQPILGHNTVFWYRQTMMQGLELLAYFRNRAPLDDSGMPKDRFSAEMPDATLATLKIQPSEPRDSAVYFCASGFGTSGSTDTQYFGPGTRLTVL.

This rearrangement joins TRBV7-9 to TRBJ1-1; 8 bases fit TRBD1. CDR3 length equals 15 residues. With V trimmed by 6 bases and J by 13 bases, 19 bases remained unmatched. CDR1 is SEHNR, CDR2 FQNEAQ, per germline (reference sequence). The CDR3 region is CASSLLTGVDQVDFF. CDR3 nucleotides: TGTGCCAGCAGTTTGTTGACAGGGGTGGACCAAGTGGATTTCTTT.

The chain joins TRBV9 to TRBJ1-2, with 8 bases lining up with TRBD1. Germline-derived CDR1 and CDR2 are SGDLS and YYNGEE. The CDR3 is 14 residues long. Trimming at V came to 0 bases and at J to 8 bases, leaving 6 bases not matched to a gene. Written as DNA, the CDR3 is TGTGCCAGCAGCGTAGAGACAGGGGAAGGAGGCTACACCTTC. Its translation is CASSVETGEGGYTF.

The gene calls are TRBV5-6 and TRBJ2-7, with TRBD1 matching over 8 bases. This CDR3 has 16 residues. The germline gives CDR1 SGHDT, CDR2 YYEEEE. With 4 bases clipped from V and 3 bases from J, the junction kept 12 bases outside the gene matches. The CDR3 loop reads CASSLGQGRLLYEQYF. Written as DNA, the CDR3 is TGTGCCAGCAGCCTAGGACAGGGAAGGTTACTCTACGAGCAGTACTTC.

CDR3 region: CASSPAFNYGYTF. CDR3 DNA sequence: TGTGCCAGCAGCCCCGCGTTTAACTATGGCTACACCTTC. The rearrangement uses TRBV6-1 and TRBJ1-2; D gene ambiguous. Germline V gene sequence: CDR1 MNHNS, CDR2 SASEGT. The CDR3 runs 13 residues. Trimming stripped 6 bases from V and 1 base from J, with 9 bases between.

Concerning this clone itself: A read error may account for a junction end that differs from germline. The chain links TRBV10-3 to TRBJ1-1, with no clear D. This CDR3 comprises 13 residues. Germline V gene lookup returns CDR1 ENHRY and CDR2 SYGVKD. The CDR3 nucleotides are TGTGCCATCAGTGGCACTAGGAACCCTGAAGCTTTCTTT. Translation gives CAISGTRNPEAFF.

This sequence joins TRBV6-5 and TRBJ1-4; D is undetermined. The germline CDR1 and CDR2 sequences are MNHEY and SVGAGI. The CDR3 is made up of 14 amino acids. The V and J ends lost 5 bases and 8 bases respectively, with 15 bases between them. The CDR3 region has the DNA TGTGCCAGCAGTCCTACTGGGATGGGCGAAAAACTGTTTTTT. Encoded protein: CASSPTGMGEKLFF.

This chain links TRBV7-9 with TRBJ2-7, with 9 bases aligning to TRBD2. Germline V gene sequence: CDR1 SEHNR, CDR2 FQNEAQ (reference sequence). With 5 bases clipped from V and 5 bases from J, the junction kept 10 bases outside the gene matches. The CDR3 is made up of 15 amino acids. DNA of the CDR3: TGTGCCAGCAGCCCCCCCCGGCGGGAGGGAAACGAGCAGTACTTC. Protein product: CASSPPRREGNEQYF.

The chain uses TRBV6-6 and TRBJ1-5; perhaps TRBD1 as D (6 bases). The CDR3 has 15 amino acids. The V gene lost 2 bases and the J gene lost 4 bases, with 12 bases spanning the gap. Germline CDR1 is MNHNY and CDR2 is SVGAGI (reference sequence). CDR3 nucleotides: TGTGCCAGCAGTTACAGGCAGGGGCAAAATCAGCCCCAGCATTTT. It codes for CASSYRQGQNQPQHF.

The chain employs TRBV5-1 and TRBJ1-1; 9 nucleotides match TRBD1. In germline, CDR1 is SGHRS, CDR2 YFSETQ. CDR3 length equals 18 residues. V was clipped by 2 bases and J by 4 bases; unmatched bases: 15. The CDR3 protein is CASSFRIGTGIRGTEAFF. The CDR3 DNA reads TGCGCCAGCAGCTTTCGCATAGGGACAGGGATCAGGGGCACTGAAGCTTTCTTT.

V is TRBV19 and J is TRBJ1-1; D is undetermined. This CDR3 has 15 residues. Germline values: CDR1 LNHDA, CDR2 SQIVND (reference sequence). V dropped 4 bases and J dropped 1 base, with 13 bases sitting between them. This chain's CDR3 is CASSRSQLENTEAFF. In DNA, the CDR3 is TGTGCCAGTAGTAGGTCTCAGCTAGAGAACACTGAAGCTTTCTTT.

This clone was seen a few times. The CDR3 nucleotides are TGTGCCAGCAGCTTCGGCCCAACCTACGAGCAGTACTTC. Translated: CASSFGPTYEQYF. The chain combines TRBV5-4 with TRBJ2-7; D remains ambiguous. In germline, CDR1 is SGHNT, CDR2 YYREEE (reference sequence). The CDR3 spans 13 residues. V lost 2 bases and J lost 2, with 8 bases in between.

CDR3 sequence (DNA): TGTGCCAGCAGTTTTTGGCAGAACACTGAAGCTTTCTTT. This translates into CASSFWQNTEAFF. The gene calls are TRBV28 and TRBJ1-1; no definite D call. The CDR3 spans 13 residues. Trimming took off 3 bases at V and 1 base at J, with 6 bases between the two ends. CDR1 MDHEN and CDR2 SYDVKM come from the germline V gene.

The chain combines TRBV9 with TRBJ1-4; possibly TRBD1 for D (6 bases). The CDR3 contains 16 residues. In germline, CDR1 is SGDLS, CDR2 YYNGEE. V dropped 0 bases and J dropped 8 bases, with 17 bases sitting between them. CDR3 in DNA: TGTGCCAGCAGCGTAGGGCTCAGGGGCCGTCGGGAAAAACTGTTTTTT. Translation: CASSVGLRGRREKLFF. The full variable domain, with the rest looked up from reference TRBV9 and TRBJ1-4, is DSGVTQTPKHLITATGQRVTLRCSPRSGDLSVYWYQQSLDQGLQFLIQYYNGEERAKGNILERFSAQQFPDLHSELNLSSLELGDSALYFCASSVGLRGRREKLFFGSGTQLSVL.

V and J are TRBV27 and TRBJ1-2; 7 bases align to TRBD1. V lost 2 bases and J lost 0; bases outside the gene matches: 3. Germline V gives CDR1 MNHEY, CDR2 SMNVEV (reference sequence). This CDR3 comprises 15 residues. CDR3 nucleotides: TGTGCCAGCAGTTTAGGAGGGACAGCTAACTATGGCTACACCTTC. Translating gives CASSLGGTANYGYTF.

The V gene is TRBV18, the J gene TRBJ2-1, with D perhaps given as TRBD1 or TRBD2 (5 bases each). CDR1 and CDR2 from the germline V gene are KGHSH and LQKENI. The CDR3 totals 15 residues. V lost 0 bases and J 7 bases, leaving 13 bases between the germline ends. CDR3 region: CASSPPQPGHNEQFF. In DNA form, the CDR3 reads TGTGCCAGCTCACCACCGCAACCGGGGCATAATGAGCAGTTCTTC.

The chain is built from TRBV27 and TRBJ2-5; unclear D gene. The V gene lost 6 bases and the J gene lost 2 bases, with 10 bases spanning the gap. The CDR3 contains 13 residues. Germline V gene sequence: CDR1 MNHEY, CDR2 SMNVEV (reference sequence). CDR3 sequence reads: CASSLFPQETQYF. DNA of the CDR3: TGTGCCAGCAGCCTATTCCCACAAGAGACCCAGTACTTC.

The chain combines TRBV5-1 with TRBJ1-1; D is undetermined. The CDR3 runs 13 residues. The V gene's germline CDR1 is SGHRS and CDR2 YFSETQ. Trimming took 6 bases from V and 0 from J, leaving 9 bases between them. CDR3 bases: TGCGCCAGCACCTCGACACTGAACACTGAAGCTTTCTTT. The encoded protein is CASTSTLNTEAFF. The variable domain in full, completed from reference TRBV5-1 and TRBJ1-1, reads KAGVTQTPRYLIKTRGQQVTLSCSPISGHRSVSWYQQTPGQGLQFLFEYFSETQRNKGNFPGRFSGRQFSNSRSEMNVSTLELGDSALYLCASTSTLNTEAFFGQGTRLTVV.

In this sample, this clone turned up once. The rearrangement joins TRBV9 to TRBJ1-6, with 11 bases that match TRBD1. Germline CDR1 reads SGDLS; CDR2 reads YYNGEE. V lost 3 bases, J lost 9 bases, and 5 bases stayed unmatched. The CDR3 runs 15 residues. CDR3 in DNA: TGTGCCAGCAGCGATGGGACAGGGGGTGGTTCACCCCTCCACTTT. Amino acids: CASSDGTGGGSPLHF.

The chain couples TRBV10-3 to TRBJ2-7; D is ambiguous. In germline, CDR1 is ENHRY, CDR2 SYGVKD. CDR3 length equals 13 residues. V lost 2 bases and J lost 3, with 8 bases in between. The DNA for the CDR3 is TGTGCCATCAGTGAGCCGTCAGGCTACGAGCAGTACTTC. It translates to CAISEPSGYEQYF.

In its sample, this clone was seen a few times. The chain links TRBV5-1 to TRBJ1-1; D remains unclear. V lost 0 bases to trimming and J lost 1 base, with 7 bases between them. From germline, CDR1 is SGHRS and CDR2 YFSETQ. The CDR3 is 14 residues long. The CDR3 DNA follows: TGCGCCAGCAGCTTGGAACACGCGAACACTGAAGCTTTCTTT. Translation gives CASSLEHANTEAFF.

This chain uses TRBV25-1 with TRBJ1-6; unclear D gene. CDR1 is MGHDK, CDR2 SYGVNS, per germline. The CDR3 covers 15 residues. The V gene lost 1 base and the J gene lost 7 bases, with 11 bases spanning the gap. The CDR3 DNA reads TGTGCCAGCAGTGAATGGGGTCAGGAGAATTCACCCCTCCACTTT. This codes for CASSEWGQENSPLHF.

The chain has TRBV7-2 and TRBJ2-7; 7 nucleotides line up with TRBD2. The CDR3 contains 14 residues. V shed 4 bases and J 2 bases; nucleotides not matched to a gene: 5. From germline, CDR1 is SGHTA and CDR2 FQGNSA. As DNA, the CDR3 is TGTGCCAGCAGCTCGCGGGGAGGGGCCTACGAGCAGTACTTC. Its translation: CASSSRGGAYEQYF.

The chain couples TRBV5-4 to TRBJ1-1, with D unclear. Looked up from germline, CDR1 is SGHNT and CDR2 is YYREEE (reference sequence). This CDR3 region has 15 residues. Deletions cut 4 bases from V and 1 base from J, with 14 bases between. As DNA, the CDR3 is TGTGCCAGCAGCCAAGACGTGGGGAAGAACACTGAAGCTTTCTTT. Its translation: CASSQDVGKNTEAFF. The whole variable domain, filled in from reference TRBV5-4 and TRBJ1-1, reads ETGVTQSPTHLIKTRGQQVTLRCSSQSGHNTVSWYQQALGQGPQFIFQYYREEENGRGNFPPRFSGLQFPNYSSELNVNALELDDSALYLCASSQDVGKNTEAFFGQGTRLTVV.

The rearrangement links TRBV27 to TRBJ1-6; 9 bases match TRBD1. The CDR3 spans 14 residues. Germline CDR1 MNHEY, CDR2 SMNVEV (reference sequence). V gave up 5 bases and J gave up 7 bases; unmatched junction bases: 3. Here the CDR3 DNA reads TGTGCCAGCAGTCAGGGACAGGGAAATTCACCCCTCCACTTT. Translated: CASSQGQGNSPLHF.

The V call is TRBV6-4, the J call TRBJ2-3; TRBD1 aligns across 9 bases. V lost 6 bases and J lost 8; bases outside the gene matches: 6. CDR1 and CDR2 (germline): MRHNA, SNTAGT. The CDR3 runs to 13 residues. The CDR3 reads CASSRDREATQYF. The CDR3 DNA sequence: TGTGCCAGCAGCCGGGACAGGGAGGCTACGCAGTATTTT.

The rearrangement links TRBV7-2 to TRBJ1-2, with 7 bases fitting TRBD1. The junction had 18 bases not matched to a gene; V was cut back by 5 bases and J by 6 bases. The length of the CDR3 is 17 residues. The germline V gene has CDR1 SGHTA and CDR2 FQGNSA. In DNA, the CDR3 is TGTGCCAGCAGCCCCCTAATCCCCACAGGGGCAAACGATGGCTACACCTTC. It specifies CASSPLIPTGANDGYTF.